The 32 T cell receptor beta chains presented below share a single source sample, sequenced in a study of OX40 agonist ivuxolimab in advanced cancers. Clones were read by immunoSEQ multiplex PCR, and TCRdb kept only the in-frame ones, dropping some. The sample shows some 19,000 clones, roughly nine tenths of them seen only once. This specimen was CD4+ or CD8+ T cells sorted from blood, taken in a trial of the OX40 agonist ivuxolimab. These receptors originate from an adult with an advanced solid tumor such as melanoma, head and neck, liver or kidney cancer.

The CDR3 DNA reads as TGTGCCACCAGCAGAGATACATGGAATCCGGGCACTAATGAAAAACTGTTTTTT. Protein sequence: CATSRDTWNPGTNEKLFF. The V call is TRBV15, the J call TRBJ1-4; D ambiguous. CDR1 LNHNV and CDR2 YYDKDF come from the germline V gene (reference sequence). V lost 0 bases to trimming and J lost 2 bases, with 16 bases between them. The CDR3 contains 18 residues.

The rearrangement uses TRBV4-1 and TRBJ2-1; D is undetermined. The CDR3 extends over 16 amino acids. Germline-derived CDR1 and CDR2 are MGHRA and YSYEKL. V was clipped by 1 base and J by 3 bases, with 13 bases between them. This CDR3 is CASSQVSLAVYNEQFF. The CDR3 coding sequence is TGCGCCAGCAGCCAAGTCAGTCTGGCAGTCTACAATGAGCAGTTCTTC.

The rearrangement links TRBV2 to TRBJ1-3; 8 bases agree with TRBD1. V lost 0 bases, J lost 6 bases, and 4 bases stayed unmatched. Germline CDR1 reads SNHLY; CDR2 reads FYNNEI. CDR3 length equals 15 residues. CDR3 loop: CASSEATGDENTIYF. The CDR3 DNA reads TGTGCCAGCAGTGAAGCGACAGGGGACGAAAACACCATATATTTT.

The chain recombines TRBV7-8 with TRBJ2-1, with 10 bases aligning to TRBD2. The CDR3 has 15 residues. V was clipped by 5 bases and J by 6 bases; unmatched bases: 7. The germline V gene has CDR1 SGHVS and CDR2 FQNEAQ. This chain's CDR3 is CASSPLAGVGNEQFF. CDR3 in DNA: TGTGCCAGCAGCCCTCTAGCGGGAGTAGGCAATGAGCAGTTCTTC.

The chain joins TRBV19 to TRBJ2-1; D gene ambiguous. The length of the CDR3 is 11 residues. Germline loops: CDR1 LNHDA, CDR2 SQIVND (reference sequence). The ends were cut back, 4 bases at V and 9 bases at J, with 7 bases in the middle. CDR3 region: CASSTYGEQFF. CDR3 nucleotides: TGTGCCAGTAGTACTTACGGTGAGCAGTTCTTC.

The rearrangement uses TRBV7-8 and TRBJ1-5; 9 bases fit TRBD1. Germline V gives CDR1 SGHVS, CDR2 FQNEAQ. V was clipped by 3 bases and J by 5 bases; unmatched bases: 2. This CDR3 is 14 amino acids long. CDR3 protein: CASSLDRGHQPQHF. CDR3 DNA: TGTGCCAGCAGCTTGGACAGGGGACATCAGCCCCAGCATTTT.

J is TRBJ1-2 and V is TRBV19; D unresolved. This CDR3 is built from 14 residues. Looked up from germline, CDR1 is LNHDA and CDR2 is SQIVND (reference sequence). Trimming took 5 bases from V and 3 from J, leaving 13 bases between them. The CDR3 loop is CASSHWTEDYGYTF. The CDR3 coding sequence is TGTGCCAGTAGTCATTGGACGGAGGACTATGGCTACACCTTC.

This chain joins TRBV19 and TRBJ2-1; TRBD2 matches at 11 bases. The CDR3 consists of 17 residues. Germline trimming cut 8 bases from V and 3 bases from J; bases unmatched to any gene: 12. Germline-derived CDR1 and CDR2 are LNHDA and SQIVND (reference sequence). CDR3 region: CASQGLADGIIYNEQFF. Here the CDR3 DNA reads TGTGCCAGTCAGGGACTAGCGGACGGAATCATCTACAATGAGCAGTTCTTC.

Details on this clone: The junction shows a germline mismatch at one end, possibly a read error. V usage is TRBV7-6 and J usage is TRBJ2-5; D assignment may be TRBD1 or TRBD2 (6 bases each). Gene TRBJ2-7 matches the end of the DNA better, so the J call may be wrong. The CDR3 sequence is 16 residues long. Germline CDR1 and CDR2: SGHVS and FNYEAQ. The CDR3 DNA reads TGTGCCAGCAACTTAGGGGGGCCCGGGACCATCTACGAGCAGTACTTC. Translation gives CASNLGGPGTIYEQYF.

The V call is TRBV7-3, the J call TRBJ1-1; tentatively, D is TRBD1 (5 bases). Trimming stripped 2 bases from V and 6 bases from J, with 10 bases between. Germline loops: CDR1 SGHTA, CDR2 FQGTGA. This CDR3 spans 13 amino acids. The CDR3 is CASSLLGGSEAFF. CDR3 DNA: TGTGCCAGCAGCTTATTGGGGGGGTCTGAAGCTTTCTTT.

This chain links TRBV18 with TRBJ2-6; D is ambiguous. V lost 5 bases and J 0 bases, leaving 5 bases between the germline ends. CDR1 and CDR2 from the germline V gene are KGHSH and LQKENI. The CDR3 contains 14 residues. The CDR3 protein is CASSTLSGANVLTF. The CDR3 DNA sequence: TGTGCCAGCTCAACCCTCTCTGGGGCCAACGTCCTGACTTTC.

The CDR3 DNA is TGTGCCAGCAGCCAAGATCTGGGGACCTACGAGCAGTACTTC. As protein: CASSQDLGTYEQYF. This sequence joins TRBV4-2 and TRBJ2-7; D gene ambiguous. V lost 0 bases to trimming and J lost 2 bases, with 8 bases between them. The V gene's germline CDR1 is LGHNA and CDR2 YNFKEQ. This CDR3 has 14 residues.

J is TRBJ2-7 and V is TRBV27, with D uncertain. The CDR3 consists of 15 residues. Trimming stripped 6 bases from V and 1 base from J, with 16 bases between. CDR1 is MNHEY, CDR2 SMNVEV, per germline (reference sequence). The CDR3 sequence is CASRNLGQVSYEQYF. The CDR3 DNA is TGTGCCAGCAGGAACTTAGGGCAGGTGTCCTACGAGCAGTACTTC.

This clone was counted between two and nine times. The V gene is TRBV11-2, the J gene TRBJ2-1; possible D gene TRBD1, 6 bases. The CDR3 extends over 14 amino acids. Trimming removed 5 bases at V and 5 bases at J, with 13 bases between. Germline values: CDR1 SGHAT, CDR2 FQNNGV. The CDR3 nucleotides are TGTGCCAGCAGCCTACCGTACAGGGACAATGAGCAGTTCTTC. Protein product: CASSLPYRDNEQFF.

This clone was recorded a few times. The rearrangement links TRBV18 to TRBJ2-7, with 8 nucleotides matching TRBD1. Germline lookup yields CDR1 KGHSH and CDR2 LQKENI. V was pared by 3 bases and J by 3 bases, with 10 bases of the junction left unmatched. The CDR3 contains 16 residues. CDR3 sequence reads: CASSPSRMTGVYEQYF. The CDR3 bases are TGTGCCAGCTCACCGTCTCGAATGACAGGGGTCTACGAGCAGTACTTC.

This rearrangement joins TRBV7-9 to TRBJ1-2; no reliable D call. Trimming shortened V by 0 bases and J by 4 bases, and 9 bases separated the two germline ends. Germline assignment: CDR1 SEHNR and CDR2 FQNEAQ (reference sequence). This CDR3 comprises 14 residues. The CDR3, as DNA: TGTGCCAGCAGCTTAGCTAGGAACCCCTATGGCTACACCTTC. Translating gives CASSLARNPYGYTF.

This chain links TRBV18 with TRBJ2-1; 11 nucleotides line up with TRBD2. This CDR3 contains 15 residues. With 4 bases clipped from V and 7 bases from J, the junction kept 6 bases outside the gene matches. The V gene's germline CDR1 is KGHSH and CDR2 LQKENI. The CDR3 DNA reads as TGTGCCAGCTCACTCACTAGCGGGAGTGGGAATGAGCAGTTCTTC. This translates into CASSLTSGSGNEQFF.

The chain carries TRBV4-1 and TRBJ2-1; D not certain. The V and J ends lost 0 bases and 0 bases respectively, with 6 bases between them. The germline gives CDR1 MGHRA, CDR2 YSYEKL. The length of the CDR3 is 15 residues. The CDR3 DNA sequence: TGCGCCAGCAGCCAAGAAGAGAGCTCCTACAATGAGCAGTTCTTC. Translated, it gives CASSQEESSYNEQFF.

Only a few counts were recorded for this clone. The rearrangement uses TRBV2 and TRBJ2-1; 10 positions match TRBD2. Germline V CDR1 and CDR2: SNHLY, FYNNEI. V lost 5 bases and J lost 6; bases outside the gene matches: 4. This CDR3 region has 14 residues. In nucleotides, the CDR3 is TGTGCCAGCAGTTTTCTAGCGGGAGTCAATGAGCAGTTCTTC. This codes for CASSFLAGVNEQFF.

This chain joins TRBV2 and TRBJ2-1; no clear D gene. In germline, CDR1 is SNHLY, CDR2 FYNNEI. The CDR3 is made up of 12 amino acids. Trimming pared 3 bases from V and 5 bases from J, leaving 5 bases between. CDR3 sequence (DNA): TGTGCCAGCAGTGAGTGGGACAATGAGCAGTTCTTC. Amino acids: CASSEWDNEQFF.

V gene TRBV7-9 combines with J gene TRBJ2-3; 10 bases align to TRBD2. Germline values: CDR1 SEHNR, CDR2 FQNEAQ (reference sequence). V gave up 5 bases and J gave up 2 bases; unmatched junction bases: 10. CDR3 length: 17 amino acids. The CDR3 DNA follows: TGTGCCAGCAGCCCCCGGGCTAGCGGGAGCCCCACAGATACGCAGTATTTT. Translating it yields CASSPRASGSPTDTQYF. The entire variable domain, with the rest obtained from reference TRBV7-9 and TRBJ2-3, is as follows: DTGVSQNPRHKITKRGQNVTFRCDPISEHNRLYWYRQTLGQGPEFLTYFQNEAQLEKSRLLSDRFSAERPKGSFSTLEIQRTEQGDSAMYLCASSPRASGSPTDTQYFGPGTRLTVL.

The chain is built from TRBV6-5 and TRBJ1-5; D ambiguous. The germline CDR1 and CDR2 sequences are MNHEY and SVGAGI. V was clipped by 7 bases and J by 8 bases, with 21 bases between them. The CDR3 consists of 15 residues. The CDR3 loop is CASIIQGFLQKPQHF. As DNA, the CDR3 is TGTGCCAGCATTATTCAAGGATTTCTCCAAAAGCCCCAGCATTTT.

This clone is labeled medium-sized (0.01 to 0.1%). This chain connects TRBV2 to TRBJ1-1; 11 nucleotides align to TRBD1. The trim removed 2 bases at V and 1 base at J, leaving 3 bases unmatched. The germline CDR1 and CDR2 sequences are SNHLY and FYNNEI. This CDR3 spans 16 amino acids. CDR3 DNA sequence: TGTGCCAGCAGTGAACGAGGACAGGGGGCGAACACTGAAGCTTTCTTT. This codes for CASSERGQGANTEAFF.

As for this clone: Distinct nucleotide sequences in the sample also encode this CDR3. The V gene is TRBV6-5, the J gene TRBJ1-4; TRBD1 might be the D (5 bases). With 0 bases removed from V and 10 bases from J, the gap between germline ends came to 9 bases. Germline V gives CDR1 MNHEY, CDR2 SVGAGI. The CDR3 loop spans 13 amino acids. The DNA for the CDR3 is TGTGCCAGCAGTTACTCGTCCGGGGGAAAACTGTTTTTT. Protein product: CASSYSSGGKLFF.

The CDR3 reads CASSFGLGGTEAFF. The CDR3 bases are TGCGCCAGCAGCTTTGGCCTAGGGGGGACTGAAGCTTTCTTT. This sequence joins TRBV5-1 and TRBJ1-1, with D possibly TRBD1 on 6 matching bases. Germline values: CDR1 SGHRS, CDR2 YFSETQ. Trimming removed 2 bases from V and 5 bases from J, with 13 bases in between. The CDR3 is 14 amino acids. The full variable domain, in which reference TRBV5-1 and TRBJ1-1 provide the parts outside the CDR3, is KAGVTQTPRYLIKTRGQQVTLSCSPISGHRSVSWYQQTPGQGLQFLFEYFSETQRNKGNFPGRFSGRQFSNSRSEMNVSTLELGDSALYLCASSFGLGGTEAFFGQGTRLTVV.

The genes are TRBV5-5 and TRBJ2-3; D is unresolved. Germline V gene lookup returns CDR1 SGHKS and CDR2 YYEKEE (reference sequence). The CDR3 has 15 amino acids. The V end was cut by 6 bases, the J end by 2 bases, with 16 bases between. CDR3 coding DNA: TGTGCCAGCACCGCTAGGACCTTTTTCACAGATACGCAGTATTTT. This translates into CASTARTFFTDTQYF.

The chain recombines TRBV7-6 with TRBJ2-3; the D gene is possibly TRBD2 (5 bases). V was pared by 4 bases and J by 5 bases, with 10 bases between. Germline values: CDR1 SGHVS, CDR2 FNYEAQ. CDR3 length equals 13 residues. The DNA for the CDR3 is TGTGCCAGCAGCTCGGGGTACATAGATACGCAGTATTTT. Protein: CASSSGYIDTQYF. Looking up the rest from reference TRBV7-6 and TRBJ2-3 gives the full variable domain: GAGVSQSPRYKVTKRGQDVALRCDPISGHVSLYWYRQALGQGPEFLTYFNYEAQQDKSGLPNDRFSAERPEGSISTLTIQRTEQRDSAMYRCASSSGYIDTQYFGPGTRLTVL.

The chain has TRBV30 and TRBJ2-7; 7 nucleotides align to TRBD2. Germline lookup yields CDR1 GTSNPN and CDR2 SVGIG (reference sequence). With 5 bases clipped from V and 3 bases from J, the junction kept 10 bases outside the gene matches. The CDR3 loop spans 14 amino acids. The CDR3 region has the DNA TGTGCCTGGTCGGCTGGGGCGGGAGACTACGAGCAGTACTTC. Translating gives CAWSAGAGDYEQYF.

The genes are TRBV11-2 and TRBJ2-7; either TRBD1 or TRBD2 may supply D (5 bases each). Germline V gene lookup returns CDR1 SGHAT and CDR2 FQNNGV. Trimming removed 4 bases at V and 3 bases at J, with 19 bases between. The length of the CDR3 is 16 residues. DNA of the CDR3: TGTGCCAGCAGCTCGAAACCACCGGGACCCTACTACGAGCAGTACTTC. Protein product: CASSSKPPGPYYEQYF. The full variable domain, completed using reference TRBV11-2 and TRBJ2-7, is EAGVAQSPRYKIIEKRQSVAFWCNPISGHATLYWYQQILGQGPKLLIQFQNNGVVDDSQLPKDRFSAERLKGVDSTLKIQPAKLEDSAVYLCASSSKPPGPYYEQYFGPGTRLTVT.

The genes are TRBV2 and TRBJ2-7; 11 positions match TRBD2. Germline CDR1 reads SNHLY; CDR2 reads FYNNEI. The CDR3 sequence is 15 residues long. The junction had 8 bases not matched to a gene; V was cut back by 6 bases and J by 4 bases. CDR3 in DNA: TGTGCCAGCAGCGCCACTAGCGGGAGCCCGTACGAGCAGTACTTC. It translates to CASSATSGSPYEQYF. Variable domain in full (rest from reference TRBV2 and TRBJ2-7): EPEVTQTPSHQVTQMGQEVILRCVPISNHLYFYWYRQILGQKVEFLVSFYNNEISEKSEIFDDQFSVERPDGSNFTLKIRSTKLEDSAMYFCASSATSGSPYEQYFGPGTRLTVT.

The chain employs TRBV27 and TRBJ2-2; 13 nucleotides align to TRBD2. Trimming cost V 5 bases and J 7 bases; bases outside gene matches: 13. CDR3 length: 18 amino acids. Germline V gene data show CDR1 as MNHEY and CDR2 as SMNVEV (reference sequence). CDR3 bases: TGTGCCAGCAGTGCTTCTACTAGCGGGAGGGCCGTTGACGGGGAGCTGTTTTTT. Translating gives CASSASTSGRAVDGELFF.

The chain uses TRBV19 and TRBJ2-1; 9 nucleotides match TRBD2. CDR1 and CDR2 from the germline V gene are LNHDA and SQIVND (reference sequence). V dropped 5 bases and J dropped 4; count of bases not matched to a gene: 6. The CDR3 sequence is 15 residues long. CDR3 sequence: CASSLASGGYNEQFF. The CDR3 region has the DNA TGTGCCAGTAGTTTGGCCAGCGGGGGGTACAATGAGCAGTTCTTC.